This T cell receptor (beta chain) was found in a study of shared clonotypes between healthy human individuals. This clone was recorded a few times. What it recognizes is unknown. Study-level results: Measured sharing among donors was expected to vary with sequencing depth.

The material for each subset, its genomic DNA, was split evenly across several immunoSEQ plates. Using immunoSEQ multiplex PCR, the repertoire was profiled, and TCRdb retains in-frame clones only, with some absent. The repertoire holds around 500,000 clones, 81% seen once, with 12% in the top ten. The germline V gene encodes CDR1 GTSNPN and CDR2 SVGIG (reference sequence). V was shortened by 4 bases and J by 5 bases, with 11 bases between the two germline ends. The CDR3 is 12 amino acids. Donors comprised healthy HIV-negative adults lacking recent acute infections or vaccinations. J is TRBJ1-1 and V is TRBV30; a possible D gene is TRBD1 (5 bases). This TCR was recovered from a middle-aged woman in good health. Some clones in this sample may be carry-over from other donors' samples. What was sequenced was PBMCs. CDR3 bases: TGTGCCTGGAAACGGGGGGGAACTGAAGCTTTCTTT. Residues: CAWKRGGTEAFF.